This T cell receptor beta chain was captured by sequencing in a study of control samples from healthy donors and cancer patients. Sequencing was performed with immunoSEQ multiplex PCR; in TCRdb, only in-frame clones are kept and a portion is missing. The sample lists 70,000 to 100,000 clones; around 90% were seen once. CDR1 MNHEY and CDR2 SVGEGT come from the germline V gene. The CDR3 extends over 15 amino acids. V shed 5 bases, J shed 6 bases, and the junction held 10 bases outside the gene matches. Sequenced: blood. The chain joins TRBV6-2 or TRBV6-3 to TRBJ1-2; 9 positions match TRBD1. This clonotype was obtained from an older woman in good health. CDR3 in amino acids: CASSPRDRALHGYTF. CDR3 coding DNA: TGTGCCAGCAGTCCCCGGGACAGGGCATTGCATGGCTACACCTTC.